The 28 T cell receptor beta chains reported below all come from one sample, sequenced in a study of T cells in Graves' hyperthyroidism and ophthalmopathy. RNA transcripts served as the template for amplifying TCR beta CDR3 regions. An initial round of RT-PCR targeting the TCR CDR3 relied on the HTBI primer set. TCRdb reanalysed the multiplex PCR reads using MiXCR and keeps one entry per CDR3 protein. The profile shows around 340,000 distinct CDR3 sequences, approximately 18% of them singletons. Sequencing used blood. The source of these receptors is a woman aged 30 to 39 with Graves' hyperthyroidism that later progressed to Graves' ophthalmopathy.

This clonotype was counted only a few times. A much bigger clone sits one base away, suggesting this may be a read error. The V and J genes are TRBV12-3 or TRBV12-4 and TRBJ2-2, with D perhaps TRBD2 (6 bases). The CDR3 runs to 14 residues. CDR3 residues: CASSRGLNTGELSF. Here the CDR3 DNA reads TGTGCCAGCAGCCGTGGACTAAACACCGGGGAGCTGTCTTTT.

The rearrangement uses TRBV20-1 and TRBJ2-1, with D possibly TRBD1 on 6 matching bases. The V gene lost 5 bases and the J gene lost 9 bases, with 17 bases spanning the gap. The CDR3 runs 13 residues. Germline V gene sequence: CDR1 DFQATT, CDR2 SNEGSKA (reference sequence). DNA for the CDR3: TGCAGTGCTTTTGGGCAGGGCAGGGGTGAGCAGTTCTTC. Amino acids: CSAFGQGRGEQFF.

The rearrangement joins TRBV6-9 to TRBJ1-5, with TRBD1 matching over 8 bases. J was trimmed by 6 bases and V by 3 bases; bases with no gene match: 16. CDR3 length: 18 amino acids. Germline CDR1 reads MNHGY; CDR2 reads SVAAGI. The CDR3: CASSYPHLPPGGSQPQHF. CDR3 sequence (DNA): TGTGCCAGCAGTTACCCCCACCTCCCTCCAGGGGGCAGTCAGCCCCAGCATTTT.

The V gene is TRBV5-6, the J gene TRBJ1-4; D remains unclear. V lost 1 base to trimming and J lost 7 bases, with 8 bases between them. Germline V gene sequence: CDR1 SGHDT, CDR2 YYEEEE. The CDR3 runs to 13 residues. The DNA for the CDR3 is TGTGCCAGCAGCTTGCCGACAAGTGAAAAACTGTTTTTT. Protein: CASSLPTSEKLFF.

This clonotype has a count of ten or more. The rearrangement uses TRBV2 and TRBJ1-2; D is undetermined. There are 14 residues in the CDR3. Germline CDR1 is SNHLY and CDR2 is FYNNEI. Trimming shortened V by 8 bases and J by 1 base, and 14 bases separated the two germline ends. This CDR3 reads CASLRVASNYGYTF. In DNA, the CDR3 is TGTGCCAGCCTTAGGGTGGCCAGTAACTATGGCTACACCTTC.

The V and J genes are TRBV29-1 and TRBJ2-3; perhaps D is TRBD1 or TRBD2 (5 bases each). Germline V gene data show CDR1 as SQVTM and CDR2 as ANQGSEA. V lost 0 bases to trimming and J lost 0 bases, with 10 bases between them. The CDR3 sequence is 15 residues long. The CDR3 nucleotides are TGCAGCGTTGAAGATTCGGGGACCAGCACAGATACGCAGTATTTT. This sequence encodes CSVEDSGTSTDTQYF.

This clonotype was seen a handful of times. This chain's CDR3 is CASSNNRGSSGIDTQYF. The CDR3 nucleotides are TGCGCCAGCAGTAATAACAGGGGGTCTTCTGGGATTGATACGCAGTATTTT. The chain is built from TRBV5-1 and TRBJ2-3; 8 bases map to TRBD1. V shed 5 bases, J shed 6 bases, and the junction held 17 bases outside the gene matches. CDR3 length: 17 residues. CDR1 and CDR2 from the germline V gene are SGHRS and YFSETQ.

This clonotype was picked up a small number of times. The gene calls are TRBV4-1 and TRBJ2-1; 10 bases match TRBD2. The V gene's germline CDR1 is MGHRA and CDR2 YSYEKL. J lost 2 bases, V lost 0 bases, and 4 bases had no gene match. CDR3 size: 17 residues. The CDR3 spells CASSQDKGLAAYNEQFF. CDR3 coding DNA: TGCGCCAGCAGCCAAGATAAAGGACTAGCGGCCTACAATGAGCAGTTCTTC.

This clonotype was seen only once. The V gene is TRBV27, the J gene TRBJ2-1, with D tentatively TRBD1 (5 bases). Per germline, CDR1 MNHEY and CDR2 SMNVEV (reference sequence). The V end was cut by 10 bases, the J end by 8 bases, with 15 bases between. The CDR3 consists of 12 residues. The CDR3 DNA follows: TGTGCCATCGGACCCTTAGGGGATGAGCAGTTCTTC. Protein product: CAIGPLGDEQFF.

This clonotype was picked up a small number of times. The genes are TRBV6-1 and TRBJ2-1, with D hard to call. This CDR3 contains 16 residues. Germline values: CDR1 MNHNS, CDR2 SASEGT. V lost 6 bases, J lost 0 bases, and 15 bases lay in between. The DNA of the CDR3 is TGTGCCAGCAGCCCAGCCCACGGCAGCTCCTACAATGAGCAGTTCTTC. Encoded protein: CASSPAHGSSYNEQFF.

This clonotype was observed many times. The rearrangement links TRBV11-2 to TRBJ2-1; a weak D match, TRBD1 (5 bases). The V and J ends lost 6 bases and 7 bases respectively, with 19 bases between them. CDR3 size: 15 residues. From germline, CDR1 is SGHAT and CDR2 FQNNGV. Here the CDR3 reads CASRTFVRAGNEQFF. CDR3 nucleotide sequence: TGTGCCAGCAGGACTTTCGTTCGCGCAGGGAATGAGCAGTTCTTC.

In regard to this clonotype: A read error may explain this, as a much larger clone is one base away. This chain uses TRBV5-1 with TRBJ1-3; D call uncertain. V was cut by 0 bases and J by 2 bases, with 9 bases left in between. Germline V CDR1 and CDR2: SGHRS, YFSETQ. CDR3 length: 15 amino acids. This chain's CDR3 is CASSLGPIPGNTIYF. The CDR3 DNA is TGCGCCAGCAGCTTGGGGCCGATCCCTGGAAACACCATATATTTT.

Turning to this clonotype: Germline is not matched at one junction end, which may reflect a read error. The chain carries TRBV7-8 and TRBJ1-1; D gene uncertain. The length of the CDR3 is 15 residues. The germline CDR1 and CDR2 sequences are SGHVS and FQNEAQ. DNA of the CDR3: TGTGCCAGCAGCTTAGTCCGAGCGGGGAACGCTGAAGCTTTCTTT. It is translated as CASSLVRAGNAEAFF.

This clonotype was seen more than once but under ten times. V gene TRBV6-1 combines with J gene TRBJ1-4; D unclear. Germline V gives CDR1 MNHNS, CDR2 SASEGT. The V and J ends lost 2 bases and 6 bases respectively, with 1 base between them. The CDR3 spans 11 residues. CDR3 loop: CASSEYEKLFF. CDR3 nucleotides: TGTGCCAGCAGTGAATATGAAAAACTGTTTTTT.

This sequence joins TRBV7-9 and TRBJ2-3, with a possible D match to TRBD1 (7 bases). Germline-derived CDR1 and CDR2 are SEHNR and FQNEAQ (reference sequence). The length of the CDR3 is 18 residues. Trimming shortened V by 1 base and J by 2 bases, and 19 bases separated the two germline ends. This CDR3 is CASSLGDVTGEDTDTQYF. In DNA, the CDR3 is TGTGCCAGCAGCTTAGGGGACGTTACAGGGGAGGACACAGATACGCAGTATTTT.

This clonotype appeared many times. The genes are TRBV13 and TRBJ1-1; maybe TRBD1 (5 bases). V lost 1 base, J lost 1 base, and 7 bases lay in between. CDR1 and CDR2 from the germline V gene are PRHDT and FYEKMQ (reference sequence). The CDR3 runs to 14 residues. The CDR3, as DNA: TGTGCCAGCAGCTTAGCAGGACAGAACACTGAAGCTTTCTTT. Its translation is CASSLAGQNTEAFF.

This clonotype has just a few counts. The chain combines TRBV5-1 with TRBJ2-1; D call uncertain. Germline CDR1 reads SGHRS; CDR2 reads YFSETQ. V lost 4 bases, J lost 4 bases, and 6 bases lay in between. This CDR3 comprises 12 residues. The DNA of the CDR3 is TGCGCCAGCAGCGTGACGTACAATGAGCAGTTCTTC. It translates to CASSVTYNEQFF.

On this clonotype: This may be a read error: a much more frequent sequence differs by one nucleotide. The V and J genes are TRBV12-3 or TRBV12-4 and TRBJ1-3; D is perhaps TRBD1 (6 bases). Trimming removed 7 bases at V and 9 bases at J, with 22 bases between. The length of the CDR3 is 15 residues. The CDR3 sequence is CASTSLNREEGTIYF. DNA for the CDR3: TGTGCCAGCACCTCCCTCAACAGGGAGGAGGGCACCATATATTTT.

This clonotype was seen many times. V and J are TRBV19 and TRBJ1-1; D is uncertain. CDR1 and CDR2 (germline): LNHDA, SQIVND (reference sequence). Trimming took 7 bases from V and 3 from J, leaving 12 bases between them. The CDR3 has 13 amino acids. DNA for the CDR3: TGTGCCAGTACTTTTAGCGAGTACACTGAAGCTTTCTTT. It encodes CASTFSEYTEAFF. The full variable domain, rest sourced from reference TRBV19 and TRBJ1-1, is DGGITQSPKYLFRKEGQNVTLSCEQNLNHDAMYWYRQDPGQGLRLIYYSQIVNDFQKGDIAEGYSVSREKKESFPLTVTSAQKNPTAFYLCASTFSEYTEAFFGQGTRLTVV.

This clonotype was found many times. The chain recombines TRBV7-9 with TRBJ2-5; 11 bases are a match to TRBD2. Germline V lookup: CDR1 SEHNR, CDR2 FQNEAQ (reference sequence). CDR3 length: 20 residues. Trimming took 0 bases from V and 2 from J; bases not matched to a gene: 14. The CDR3 region has the DNA TGTGCCAGCAGCTTAGCGTTGTTAACTAGCGGGGGATCCCTACAAGAGACCCAGTACTTC. Its protein product is CASSLALLTSGGSLQETQYF.

This clonotype has at least ten counts. The chain joins TRBV19 to TRBJ2-1; D gene unclear. Germline CDR1 reads LNHDA; CDR2 reads SQIVND (reference sequence). This CDR3 is 15 amino acids long. Trimming took off 7 bases at V and 6 bases at J, with 19 bases between the two ends. DNA for the CDR3: TGTGCCAGTATGGGTTTGTGGAACTCGGCCAATGAGCAGTTCTTC. Translating it yields CASMGLWNSANEQFF.

V gene TRBV7-9 combines with J gene TRBJ1-1; D remains ambiguous. The ends were cut back, 4 bases at V and 8 bases at J, with 11 bases in the middle. CDR1 is SEHNR, CDR2 FQNEAQ, per germline (reference sequence). The CDR3 is made up of 12 amino acids. CDR3 protein: CASSWPTREAFF. The DNA of the CDR3 is TGTGCCAGCAGCTGGCCGACCCGAGAAGCTTTCTTT.

This chain links TRBV2 with TRBJ2-7; possibly TRBD1 or TRBD2 for D (5 bases each). This CDR3 spans 14 amino acids. Germline V gene sequence: CDR1 SNHLY, CDR2 FYNNEI. V was shortened by 9 bases and J by 3 bases, with 18 bases between the two germline ends. In nucleotides, the CDR3 is TGTGCCAGTGACCGGGACGCTGGAGTCTACGAGCAGTACTTC. Protein: CASDRDAGVYEQYF. Full variable domain (outside the CDR3, taken from reference TRBV2 and TRBJ2-7): EPEVTQTPSHQVTQMGQEVILRCVPISNHLYFYWYRQILGQKVEFLVSFYNNEISEKSEIFDDQFSVERPDGSNFTLKIRSTKLEDSAMYFCASDRDAGVYEQYFGPGTRLTVT.

This clonotype has a count of ten or more. The chain is built from TRBV28 and TRBJ2-7; D call uncertain. CDR1 and CDR2 from the germline V gene are MDHEN and SYDVKM. The CDR3 length is 15 residues. V lost 5 bases and J 5 bases, leaving 19 bases between the germline ends. CDR3 DNA sequence: TGTGCCAGCAGTCCCCAAACCCCTCTGACCCACGAGCAGTACTTC. Translation: CASSPQTPLTHEQYF. Filled out from reference TRBV28 and TRBJ2-7, the complete variable domain reads DVKVTQSSRYLVKRTGEKVFLECVQDMDHENMFWYRQDPGLGLRLIYFSYDVKMKEKGDIPEGYSVSREKKERFSLILESASTNQTSMYLCASSPQTPLTHEQYFGPGTRLTVT.

This clonotype has only a few counts. The junction departs from germline at one end; a sequencing error may be responsible. The gene calls are TRBV20-1 and TRBJ2-4; 8 nucleotides match TRBD2. Germline-derived CDR1 and CDR2 are DFQATT and SNEGSKA (reference sequence). CDR3 size: 14 residues. CDR3 sequence: CSAHGAGDKNVQYF. CDR3 nucleotides: TGCAGTGCCCACGGAGCGGGAGATAAAAACGTTCAGTACTTC.

This clonotype was detected a few times. In DNA, the CDR3 is TGTGCCAGCAGCCAACAAGGGGGTAACGGGGAGCTGTTTTTT. The encoded protein is CASSQQGGNGELFF. This chain joins TRBV3-1 and TRBJ2-2; TRBD1 is a possible D gene (6 bases). The CDR3 sequence is 14 residues long. CDR1 is LGHDT and CDR2 is YNNKEL in the germline V gene (reference sequence). V lost 2 bases and J 7 bases, leaving 11 bases between the germline ends.

This clonotype has ten or more counts. The chain couples TRBV27 to TRBJ2-1, with TRBD2 matching 12 bases. Germline CDR1 reads MNHEY; CDR2 reads SMNVEV (reference sequence). The CDR3 is 16 residues long. The V segment lost 1 base and the J segment 9 bases; nucleotides outside the gene matches: 7. As DNA, the CDR3 is TGTGCCAGCAGTTTATTGGCTAGCGGGAGGGCCGGTGAGCAGTTCTTC. Amino acid sequence: CASSLLASGRAGEQFF.

This clonotype was recorded at least ten times. The V gene is TRBV7-6, the J gene TRBJ2-5; D not resolved. Germline CDR1 and CDR2: SGHVS and FNYEAQ. Between the trimmed V and J ends, which lost 2 bases and 4 bases, there was a span of 8 bases. The CDR3 is 13 residues long. CDR3 sequence (DNA): TGTGCCAGCAGCTTAAACTCCCTAGAGACCCAGTACTTC. Translation gives CASSLNSLETQYF.